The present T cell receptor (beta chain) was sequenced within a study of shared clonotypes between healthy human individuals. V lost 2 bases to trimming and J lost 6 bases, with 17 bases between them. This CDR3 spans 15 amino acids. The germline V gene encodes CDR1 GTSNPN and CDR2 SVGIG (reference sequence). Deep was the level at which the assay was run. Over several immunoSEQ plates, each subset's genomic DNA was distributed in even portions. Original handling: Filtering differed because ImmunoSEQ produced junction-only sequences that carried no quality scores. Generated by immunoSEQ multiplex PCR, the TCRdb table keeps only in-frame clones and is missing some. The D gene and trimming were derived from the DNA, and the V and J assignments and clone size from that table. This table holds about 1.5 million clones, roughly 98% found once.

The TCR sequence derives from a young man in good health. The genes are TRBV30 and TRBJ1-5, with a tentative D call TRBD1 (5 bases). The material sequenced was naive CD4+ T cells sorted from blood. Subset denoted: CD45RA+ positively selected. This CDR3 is CAWSFGAREGQPQHF. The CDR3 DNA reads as TGTGCCTGGAGTTTCGGGGCAAGGGAAGGTCAGCCCCAGCATTTT.